Below, 12 T cell receptor beta chains from the same sample are listed, as sequenced in a study of OX40 agonist ivuxolimab in advanced cancers. Profiling relied on immunoSEQ multiplex PCR, and the TCRdb table lists in-frame clones only, not all of them. The sample has 50,000 or so clones; 89% are singletons. Sequencing was performed on CD4+ or CD8+ T cells sorted from blood, taken in a trial of the OX40 agonist ivuxolimab. The origin of the receptors is an adult with an advanced solid tumor such as melanoma, head and neck, liver or kidney cancer.

The V call is TRBV6-5, the J call TRBJ2-5; D unclear. Between the trimmed V and J ends, which lost 6 bases and 4 bases, there was a span of 12 bases. The CDR3 totals 13 residues. Germline V lookup: CDR1 MNHEY, CDR2 SVGAGI. The CDR3 sequence is CASSLGSRETQYF. The CDR3 DNA sequence: TGTGCCAGCAGCCTGGGAAGCCGAGAGACCCAGTACTTC.

This clone occurred once. The chain is built from TRBV19 and TRBJ1-1, with 7 bases identical to TRBD1. This CDR3 has 14 residues. Per the germline V gene, CDR1 is LNHDA and CDR2 is SQIVND (reference sequence). The junction had 8 bases not matched to a gene; V was cut back by 10 bases and J by 0 bases. The CDR3 spells CATRDRSLNTEAFF. DNA of the CDR3: TGTGCCACCCGGGACAGAAGTTTGAACACTGAAGCTTTCTTT.

The rearrangement joins TRBV4-1 to TRBJ1-1; 7 nucleotides align to TRBD1. Germline loops: CDR1 MGHRA, CDR2 YSYEKL. The CDR3 spans 15 residues. Unmatched junction bases numbered 12, after V lost 0 bases and J lost 11 bases. The CDR3 DNA reads as TGCGCCAGCAGCCAAGATGGAGACAGGGAATGGGGTGCTTTCTTT. Residues: CASSQDGDREWGAFF.

The chain uses TRBV10-2 and TRBJ2-1, with 16 bases that match TRBD2. Germline assignment: CDR1 WSHSY and CDR2 SAAADI. The CDR3 is 13 amino acids. Trimming cost V 8 bases and J 10 bases; bases outside gene matches: 2. CDR3 amino acids: CASGTSGGGEQFF. CDR3 DNA sequence: TGCGCCAGCGGGACTAGCGGGGGGGGCGAGCAGTTCTTC.

The chain recombines TRBV27 with TRBJ2-5, with 13 bases identical to TRBD2. Germline CDR1 and CDR2: MNHEY and SMNVEV (reference sequence). The CDR3 spans 16 residues. After removal of 4 bases from V and 4 bases from J, the junction contained 6 bases not matched to a gene. The CDR3 DNA sequence: TGTGCCAGCAGTTCCGGGACTAGCGGGGCAGGAGAGACCCAGTACTTC. This translates into CASSSGTSGAGETQYF.

The rearrangement uses TRBV6-5 and TRBJ2-7; D is ambiguous. This CDR3 spans 13 amino acids. Germline V gives CDR1 MNHEY, CDR2 SVGAGI. The ends were cut back, 3 bases at V and 7 bases at J, with 13 bases in the middle. CDR3 DNA: TGTGCCAGCAGTTATTTGGGCGAGGCGGAGCAGTACTTC. Protein: CASSYLGEAEQYF.

This rearrangement joins TRBV5-4 to TRBJ2-4; TRBD2 might be the D (6 bases). The CDR3 loop spans 12 amino acids. Germline V gene data show CDR1 as SGHNT and CDR2 as YYREEE (reference sequence). V was trimmed by 5 bases and J by 4 bases, leaving 7 bases between them. The CDR3 coding sequence is TGTGCCAGCAGTGGGGGGAAAAACATTCAGTACTTC. This gives the protein CASSGGKNIQYF.

This chain joins TRBV5-8 and TRBJ2-1; 9 bases match TRBD1. This CDR3 has 15 amino acids. With 10 bases clipped from V and 10 bases from J, the junction kept 18 bases outside the gene matches. From germline, CDR1 is SGHTS and CDR2 YDEGEE. In DNA, the CDR3 is TGTGCCGGTCCGGAATGGGGGGACAGGGTCCACGAGCAGTTCTTC. Its protein product is CAGPEWGDRVHEQFF.

The chain employs TRBV6-5 and TRBJ2-1, with D hard to call. Germline V gene data show CDR1 as MNHEY and CDR2 as SVGAGI. The V end lost 0 bases, the J end lost 0 bases, and 9 bases lay between the germline ends. The CDR3 loop spans 16 amino acids. CDR3 protein: CASSYSAPSSYNEQFF. The CDR3 coding sequence is TGTGCCAGCAGTTACTCGGCGCCGAGCTCCTACAATGAGCAGTTCTTC.

V and J are TRBV6-5 and TRBJ2-3; D uncertain. This CDR3 spans 14 amino acids. The germline V gene has CDR1 MNHEY and CDR2 SVGAGI. Trimming stripped 2 bases from V and 2 bases from J, with 8 bases between. This chain's CDR3 is CASSYSQYTDTQYF. The CDR3, as DNA: TGTGCCAGCAGTTACAGTCAGTACACAGATACGCAGTATTTT.

The chain carries TRBV10-1 and TRBJ1-2, with 11 bases that match TRBD1. Losses at the gene ends were 6 bases for V and 7 bases for J; bases not matched to a gene: 4. Germline CDR1 is WNHNN and CDR2 is SYGVQD (reference sequence). This CDR3 comprises 13 residues. In nucleotides, the CDR3 is TGCGCCAGCAGCGGACAGGGGGCGGTTGGCTACACCTTC. It encodes CASSGQGAVGYTF.

In DNA, the CDR3 is TGTGCCAGCAGCTTAGGTACAGGGAGGGAGGTAGACAACACTGAAGCTTTCTTT. Translating gives CASSLGTGREVDNTEAFF. The chain couples TRBV11-2 to TRBJ1-1; D perhaps matches TRBD1 (6 bases). Germline CDR1 SGHAT, CDR2 FQNNGV. V lost 1 base and J lost 2, with 20 bases in between. The CDR3 sequence is 18 residues long.